Presented here are 5 T cell receptor beta chains from one specimen sequenced in a study of blood T cell repertoires in COVID-19 (TCRdb year 2020). The receptor library was made with the immunoSEQ multiplex PCR assay. TCRdb took over this immuneACCESS table, retaining in-frame rearrangements with V and J assigned. Such tables are incomplete; in checked studies, under half of the missing clones stem from an unresolved V gene, and the remainder is unexplained. In all, the sample holds a few hundred thousand clones, and 80% to 90% of those were seen once. The ten most abundant clones make up roughly 10% of the sample. What was sequenced was peripheral blood. The receptors were sampled from a woman in her 70s with COVID-19, enrolled during active disease.

The chain links TRBV30 to TRBJ1-3, with 10 bases that match TRBD1. The length of the CDR3 is 16 residues. The V segment lost 4 bases and the J segment 0 bases; nucleotides outside the gene matches: 6. Germline V gene lookup returns CDR1 GTSNPN and CDR2 SVGIG (reference sequence). The CDR3 nucleotides are TGTGCCTGGACAAAGACAGGGGGCTTCTCTGGAAACACCATATATTTT. It specifies CAWTKTGGFSGNTIYF.

The chain has TRBV3-1 (or the pseudogene TRBV3-2) and TRBJ2-4, with 9 bases fitting TRBD1. Trimming cost V 6 bases and J 5 bases; bases outside gene matches: 8. The CDR3 totals 15 residues. Germline assignment: CDR1 LGHDT and CDR2 YNNKEL (reference sequence). For the CDR3, the DNA is TGTGCCAGCAGTCAGGAGGGACAGGGTCAAAACATTCAGTACTTC. Amino acids: CASSQEGQGQNIQYF.

The chain recombines TRBV5-4 with TRBJ1-3; D gene uncertain. CDR1 is SGHNT, CDR2 YYREEE, per germline (reference sequence). The length of the CDR3 is 12 residues. With 0 bases removed from V and 7 bases from J, the gap between germline ends came to 5 bases. Here the CDR3 reads CASSLDSNTIYF. CDR3 coding DNA: TGTGCCAGCAGCTTGGACTCTAACACCATATATTTT.

In this sample, this clone turned up a few times. The chain couples TRBV28 to TRBJ1-6, with D unresolved. The germline V and J ends were trimmed by 0 bases and 5 bases, with 11 bases remaining between them. Germline V lookup: CDR1 MDHEN, CDR2 SYDVKM. The CDR3 is made up of 16 amino acids. The DNA for the CDR3 is TGTGCCAGCAGTTTATGGAGAAGACTTCATAATTCACCCCTCCACTTT. This gives the protein CASSLWRRLHNSPLHF.

V is TRBV12-5 and J is TRBJ2-3; 10 nucleotides align to TRBD2. The CDR3 loop spans 14 amino acids. Germline V CDR1 and CDR2: LGHNT, FRNRAP. Trimming took 5 bases from V and 4 from J; bases not matched to a gene: 3. Here the CDR3 reads CASGPGLASDTQYF. The CDR3 DNA follows: TGTGCTAGTGGTCCGGGACTAGCGTCAGATACGCAGTATTTT.